This TCR beta chain is drawn from a study of blood T cell repertoires in COVID-19. The V end lost 2 bases, the J end lost 1 base, and 5 bases lay between the germline ends. Germline V gene data show CDR1 as KGHSH and CDR2 as LQKENI. The CDR3 has 13 amino acids. Study processing details: The assay estimated nucleated cells by amplifying reference gene primers. Sequencing was performed with immunoSEQ multiplex PCR; in TCRdb, only in-frame clones are kept and a portion is missing. That table gives V, J and clone size, and the DNA gave D and trimming. The table has 200,000 to 250,000 clones, almost 90% seen once; the top ten hold 2.7%.

The source is an older woman with acute or convalescent COVID-19. The sequenced sample consisted of peripheral blood. The J gene is TRBJ1-1, the V gene TRBV18; no clear D. The CDR3 loop reads CASSPGPNTEAFF. The CDR3 DNA reads as TGTGCCAGCTCACCAGGGCCGAACACTGAAGCTTTCTTT. Supplemented by reference TRBV18 and TRBJ1-1, the full variable domain reads NAGVMQNPRHLVRRRGQEARLRCSPMKGHSHVYWYRQLPEEGLKFMVYLQKENIIDESGMPKERFSAEFPKEGPSILRIQQVVRGDSAAYFCASSPGPNTEAFFGQGTRLTVV.